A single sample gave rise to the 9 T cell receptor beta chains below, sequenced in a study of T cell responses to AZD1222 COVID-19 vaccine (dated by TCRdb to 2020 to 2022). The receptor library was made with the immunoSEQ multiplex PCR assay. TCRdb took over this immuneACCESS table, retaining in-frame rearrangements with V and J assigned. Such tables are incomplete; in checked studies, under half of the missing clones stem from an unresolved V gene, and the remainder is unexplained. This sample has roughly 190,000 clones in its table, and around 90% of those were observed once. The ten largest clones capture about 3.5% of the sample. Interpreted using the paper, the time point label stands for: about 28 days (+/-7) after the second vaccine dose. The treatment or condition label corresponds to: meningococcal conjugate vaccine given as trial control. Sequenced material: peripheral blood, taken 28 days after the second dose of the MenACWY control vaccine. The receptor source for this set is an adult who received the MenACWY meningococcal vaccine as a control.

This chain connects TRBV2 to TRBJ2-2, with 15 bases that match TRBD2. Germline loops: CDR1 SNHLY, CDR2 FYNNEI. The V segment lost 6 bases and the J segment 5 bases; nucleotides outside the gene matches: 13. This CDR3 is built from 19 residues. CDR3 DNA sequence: TGTGCCAGCAGCACGATTCCGGGACTAGCGGGAGGCGAGACCGGGGAGCTGTTTTTT. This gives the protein CASSTIPGLAGGETGELFF.

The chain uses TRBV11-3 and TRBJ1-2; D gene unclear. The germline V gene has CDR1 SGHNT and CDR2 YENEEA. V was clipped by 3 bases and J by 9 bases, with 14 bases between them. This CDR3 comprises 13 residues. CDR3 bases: TGTGCCAGCAGCTTGGAGACCACCTCAAGCTACACCTTC. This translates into CASSLETTSSYTF. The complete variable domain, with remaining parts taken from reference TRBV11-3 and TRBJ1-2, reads EAGVVQSPRYKIIEKKQPVAFWCNPISGHNTLYWYLQNLGQGPELLIRYENEEAVDDSQLPKDRFSAERLKGVDSTLKIQPAELGDSAVYLCASSLETTSSYTFGSGTRLTVV.

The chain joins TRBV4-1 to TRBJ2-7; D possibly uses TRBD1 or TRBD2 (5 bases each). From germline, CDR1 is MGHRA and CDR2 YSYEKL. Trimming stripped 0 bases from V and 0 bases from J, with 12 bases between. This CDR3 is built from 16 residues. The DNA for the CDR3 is TGCGCCAGCAGCCAAGAAGCCAGGGACCTCTCCTACGAGCAGTACTTC. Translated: CASSQEARDLSYEQYF.

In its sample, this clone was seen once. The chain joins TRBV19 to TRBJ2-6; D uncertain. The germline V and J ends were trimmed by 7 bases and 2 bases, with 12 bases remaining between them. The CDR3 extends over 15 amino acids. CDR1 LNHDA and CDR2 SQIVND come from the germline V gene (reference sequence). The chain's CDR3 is CASTQFPTGANVLTF. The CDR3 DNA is TGTGCCAGTACCCAATTTCCAACTGGGGCCAACGTCCTGACTTTC.

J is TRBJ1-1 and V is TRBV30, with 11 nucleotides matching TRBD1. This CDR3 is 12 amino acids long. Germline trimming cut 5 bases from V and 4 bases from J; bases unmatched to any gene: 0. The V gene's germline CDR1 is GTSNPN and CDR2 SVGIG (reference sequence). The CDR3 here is CAWGTGGTEAFF. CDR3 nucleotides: TGTGCCTGGGGGACAGGGGGCACTGAAGCTTTCTTT.

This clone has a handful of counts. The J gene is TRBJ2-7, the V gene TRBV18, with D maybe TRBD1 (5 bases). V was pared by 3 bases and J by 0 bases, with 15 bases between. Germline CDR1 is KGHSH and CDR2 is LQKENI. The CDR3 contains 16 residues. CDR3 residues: CASSPATRQSSYEQYF. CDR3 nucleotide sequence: TGTGCCAGCTCACCGGCTACCCGACAGTCCTCCTACGAGCAGTACTTC.

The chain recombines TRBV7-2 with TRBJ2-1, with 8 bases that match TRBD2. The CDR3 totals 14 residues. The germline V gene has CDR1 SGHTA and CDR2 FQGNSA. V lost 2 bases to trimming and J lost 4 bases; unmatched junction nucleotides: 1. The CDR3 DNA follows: TGTGCCAGCAGCTTAAGCGGGGGATACAATGAGCAGTTCTTC. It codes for CASSLSGGYNEQFF.

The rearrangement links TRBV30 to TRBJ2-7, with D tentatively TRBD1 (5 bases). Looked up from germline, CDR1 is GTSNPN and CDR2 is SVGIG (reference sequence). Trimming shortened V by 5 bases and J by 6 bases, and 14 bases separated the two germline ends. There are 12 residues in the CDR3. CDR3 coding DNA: TGTGCCTGGCATCCCCAGGGATCCGAGCAGTACTTC. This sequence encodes CAWHPQGSEQYF.

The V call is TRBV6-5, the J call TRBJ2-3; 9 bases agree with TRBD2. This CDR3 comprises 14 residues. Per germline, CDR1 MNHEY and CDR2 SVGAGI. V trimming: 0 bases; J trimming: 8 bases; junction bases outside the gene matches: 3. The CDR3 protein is CASSYSREGRTQYF. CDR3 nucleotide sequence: TGTGCCAGCAGTTACTCGCGGGAGGGCCGTACGCAGTATTTT.